Sequencing of this T cell receptor beta chain was carried out in a study of cytomegalovirus exposure and HLA in healthy donors. Study overall: Early release data held roughly 90 million unique TCRs from HLA-typed donors.

Researchers ran the PCR with 60 Vbeta and 13 Jbeta primers. TCRdb's table, derived via immunoSEQ multiplex PCR, lists solely in-frame clones and lacks some. The table lists some 100,000 clones, 70% to 80% of them singletons, with around 3.5% in the top ten. Despite likely unrecorded immune exposures, the donors were nominally healthy at the time of sampling. Trimming took off 2 bases at V and 5 bases at J, with 10 bases between the two ends. CDR3 length: 13 residues. Germline V gene sequence: CDR1 MNHEY, CDR2 SMNVEV (reference sequence). Findings and limits, study-wide: A missense variant in DCLRE1C was later tied to TCR beta V- and J-gene trimming. Using a false discovery rate of 0.05, a later analysis showed that 15,000 to 20,000 TCR beta sequences were associated with HLA alleles.

In regard to this clone: The target antigen is unknown.

This chain joins TRBV27 and TRBJ2-7; tentative D call: TRBD2 (6 bases). The sequence derives from a male donor in good health and CMV-seropositive. The specimen was PBMCs. The CDR3 reads CASSLQGGHEQYF. CDR3 nucleotides: TGTGCCAGCAGTTTACAGGGAGGACACGAGCAGTACTTC.